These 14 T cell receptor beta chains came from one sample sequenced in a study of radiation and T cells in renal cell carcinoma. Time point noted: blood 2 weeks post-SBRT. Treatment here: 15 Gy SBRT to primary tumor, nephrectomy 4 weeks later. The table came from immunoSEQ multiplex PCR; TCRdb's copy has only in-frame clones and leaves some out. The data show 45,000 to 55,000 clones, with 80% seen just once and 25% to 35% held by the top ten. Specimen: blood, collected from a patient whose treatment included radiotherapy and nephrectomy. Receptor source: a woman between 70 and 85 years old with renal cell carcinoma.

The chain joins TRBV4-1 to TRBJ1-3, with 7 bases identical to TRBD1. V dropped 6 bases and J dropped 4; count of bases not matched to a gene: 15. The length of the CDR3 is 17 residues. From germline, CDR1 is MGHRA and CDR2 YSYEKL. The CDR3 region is CASSFEGALLRGNTIYF. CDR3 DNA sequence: TGCGCCAGCAGTTTTGAGGGGGCCCTTTTGCGGGGAAACACCATATATTTT.

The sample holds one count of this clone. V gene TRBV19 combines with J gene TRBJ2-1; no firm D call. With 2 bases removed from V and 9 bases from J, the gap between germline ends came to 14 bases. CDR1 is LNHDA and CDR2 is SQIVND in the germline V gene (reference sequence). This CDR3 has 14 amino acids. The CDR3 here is CASSIIGLYVEQFF. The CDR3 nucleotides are TGTGCCAGTAGTATAATAGGCCTATACGTTGAGCAGTTCTTC.

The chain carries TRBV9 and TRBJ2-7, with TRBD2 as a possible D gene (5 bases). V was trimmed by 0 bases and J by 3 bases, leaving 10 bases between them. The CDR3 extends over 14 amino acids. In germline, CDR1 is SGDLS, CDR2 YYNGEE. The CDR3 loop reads CASSVAGEHYEQYF. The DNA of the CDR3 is TGTGCCAGCAGCGTAGCCGGGGAGCACTACGAGCAGTACTTC.

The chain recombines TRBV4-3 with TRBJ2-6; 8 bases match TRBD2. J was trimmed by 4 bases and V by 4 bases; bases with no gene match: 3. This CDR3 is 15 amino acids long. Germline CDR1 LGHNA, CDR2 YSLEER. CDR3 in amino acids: CASSPRLAGANVLTF. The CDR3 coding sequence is TGCGCCAGCAGCCCCCGACTAGCGGGGGCCAACGTCCTGACTTTC.

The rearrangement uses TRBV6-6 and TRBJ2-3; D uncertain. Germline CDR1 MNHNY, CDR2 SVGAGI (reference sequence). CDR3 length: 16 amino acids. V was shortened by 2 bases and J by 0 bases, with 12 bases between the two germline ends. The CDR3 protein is CASSYRRPTSTDTQYF. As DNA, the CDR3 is TGTGCCAGCAGTTACCGGAGACCTACTAGCACAGATACGCAGTATTTT.

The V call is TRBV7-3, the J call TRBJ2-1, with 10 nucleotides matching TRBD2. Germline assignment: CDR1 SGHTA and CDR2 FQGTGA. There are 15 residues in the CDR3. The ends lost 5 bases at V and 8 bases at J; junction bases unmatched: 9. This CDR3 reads CASSLAGEFIDEQFF. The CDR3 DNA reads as TGTGCCAGCAGCCTAGCGGGAGAGTTTATCGATGAGCAGTTCTTC.

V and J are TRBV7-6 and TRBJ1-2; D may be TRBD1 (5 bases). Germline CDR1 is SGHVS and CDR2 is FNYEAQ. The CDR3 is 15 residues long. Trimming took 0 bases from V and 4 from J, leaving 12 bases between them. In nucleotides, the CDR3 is TGTGCCAGCAGCTTAGCTATTGGGGGTTCCTATGGCTACACCTTC. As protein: CASSLAIGGSYGYTF.

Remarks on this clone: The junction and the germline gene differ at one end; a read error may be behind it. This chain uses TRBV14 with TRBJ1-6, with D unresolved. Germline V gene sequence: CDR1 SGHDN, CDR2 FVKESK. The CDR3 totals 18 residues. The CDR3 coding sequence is TGCGCCAGCAGCCAAGATTCGGGCCAAAGCTCCTATAATTCACCCCTCCACTTT. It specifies CASSQDSGQSSYNSPLHF.

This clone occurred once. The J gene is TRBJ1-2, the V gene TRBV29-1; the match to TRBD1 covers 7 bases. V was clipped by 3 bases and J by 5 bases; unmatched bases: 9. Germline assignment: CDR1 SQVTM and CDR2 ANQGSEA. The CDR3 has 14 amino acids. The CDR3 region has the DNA TGCAGCGTTGACTACGGGACAGTCGAATATGGCTACACCTTC. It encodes CSVDYGTVEYGYTF.

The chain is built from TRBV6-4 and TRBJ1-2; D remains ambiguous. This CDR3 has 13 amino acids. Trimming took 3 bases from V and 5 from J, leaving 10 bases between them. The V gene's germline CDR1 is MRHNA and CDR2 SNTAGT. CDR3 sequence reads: CASSDRLGYGYTF. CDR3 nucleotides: TGTGCCAGCAGTGATCGGCTGGGATATGGCTACACCTTC.

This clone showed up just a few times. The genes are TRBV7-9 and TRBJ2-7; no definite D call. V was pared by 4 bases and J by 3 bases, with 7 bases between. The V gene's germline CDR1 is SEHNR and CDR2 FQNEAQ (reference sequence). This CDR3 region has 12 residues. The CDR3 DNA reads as TGTGCCAGCAGCTCCGCTTTCTACGAGCAGTACTTC. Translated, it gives CASSSAFYEQYF.

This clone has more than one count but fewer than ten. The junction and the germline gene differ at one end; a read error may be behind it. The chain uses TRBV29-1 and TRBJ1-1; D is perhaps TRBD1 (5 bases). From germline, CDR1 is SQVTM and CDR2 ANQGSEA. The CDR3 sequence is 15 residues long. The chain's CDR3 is CSVPSFEEGNTEASF. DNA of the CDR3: TGCAGCGTTCCTTCTTTTGAGGAGGGGAACACTGAAGCTTCCTTT.

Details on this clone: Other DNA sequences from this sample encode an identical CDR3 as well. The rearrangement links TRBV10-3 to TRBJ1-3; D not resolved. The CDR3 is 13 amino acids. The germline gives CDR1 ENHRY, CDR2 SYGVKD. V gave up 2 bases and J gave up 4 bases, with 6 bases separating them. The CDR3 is CAISEGRGNTIYF. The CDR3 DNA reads TGTGCCATCAGTGAGGGGAGGGGAAACACCATATATTTT.

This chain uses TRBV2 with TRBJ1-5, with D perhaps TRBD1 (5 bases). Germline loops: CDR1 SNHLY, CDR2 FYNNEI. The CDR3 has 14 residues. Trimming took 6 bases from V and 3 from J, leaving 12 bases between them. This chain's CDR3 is CASRGLSLNQPQHF. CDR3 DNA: TGTGCCAGCAGGGGACTGTCCCTCAATCAGCCCCAGCATTTT. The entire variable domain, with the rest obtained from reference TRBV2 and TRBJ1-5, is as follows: EPEVTQTPSHQVTQMGQEVILRCVPISNHLYFYWYRQILGQKVEFLVSFYNNEISEKSEIFDDQFSVERPDGSNFTLKIRSTKLEDSAMYFCASRGLSLNQPQHFGDGTRLSIL.